This TCR beta chain was observed in a study of T cells after yellow fever vaccination. General study points: The study re-detected most primary-vaccination clones after the booster (roughly 95% CD4, roughly 85% CD8). Compared with primary, the secondary response was weaker and peaked at day 5, not 15. Contaminants from the bulk population, in the form of abundant clonotypes, could be found in FACS-sorted repertoires.

Germline-derived CDR1 and CDR2 are LNHDA and SQIVND (reference sequence). V was clipped by 2 bases and J by 9 bases, with 11 bases between them. The CDR3 has 13 residues. Points on this clonotype: Its antigen is undetermined.

Making TCR cDNA involved 5'RACE template switching, which added UMIs and a universal primer site. MiXCR, applied by TCRdb to the 5' RACE reads, yields one record per CDR3 protein. Of about 130,000 distinct CDR3 sequences in the sample, about 8.8% were seen once. The TCR comes from a man aged 18 to 35 who received the YFV17D yellow fever vaccine. The J gene is TRBJ2-1, the V gene TRBV19, with D possibly being TRBD2 (5 bases). The starting material was CD8+ T cells sorted from PBMCs, obtained on the day of the yellow fever booster vaccination. CDR3 region: CASSIIPRGEQFF. The DNA for the CDR3 is TGTGCCAGTAGTATAATCCCTCGGGGTGAGCAGTTCTTC.